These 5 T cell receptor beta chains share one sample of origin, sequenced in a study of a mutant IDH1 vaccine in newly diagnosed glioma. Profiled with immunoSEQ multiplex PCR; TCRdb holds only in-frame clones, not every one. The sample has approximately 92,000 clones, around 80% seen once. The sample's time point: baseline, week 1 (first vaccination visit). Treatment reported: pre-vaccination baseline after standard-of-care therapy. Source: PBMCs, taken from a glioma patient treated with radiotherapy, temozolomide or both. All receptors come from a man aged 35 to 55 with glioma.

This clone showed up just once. CDR3 DNA: TGTGCCAGTAGTATGACAGGTAGTACGGTCGAGCAGTACTTC. The encoded protein is CASSMTGSTVEQYF. The chain carries TRBV19 and TRBJ2-7, with D possibly being TRBD1 (6 bases). The CDR3 spans 14 residues. Germline values: CDR1 LNHDA, CDR2 SQIVND (reference sequence). The V end lost 3 bases, the J end lost 6 bases, and 15 bases lay between the germline ends.

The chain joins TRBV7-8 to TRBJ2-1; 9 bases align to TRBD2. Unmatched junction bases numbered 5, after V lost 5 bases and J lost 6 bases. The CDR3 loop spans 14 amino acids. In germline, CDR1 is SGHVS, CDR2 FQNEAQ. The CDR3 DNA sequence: TGTGCCAGCAGCCCCGGACTAGCGAGCAATGAGCAGTTCTTC. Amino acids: CASSPGLASNEQFF.

The CDR3 sequence is CASSPALGSPPVEQYF. For the CDR3, the DNA is TGCGCCAGCAGCCCGGCATTAGGCAGTCCTCCTGTCGAGCAGTACTTC. The rearrangement joins TRBV4-3 to TRBJ2-7; D remains ambiguous. CDR1 is LGHNA, CDR2 YSLEER, per germline. The CDR3 length is 16 residues. The germline V and J ends were trimmed by 4 bases and 6 bases, with 22 bases remaining between them.

The CDR3 DNA is TGTGCCAGCAGCTTAGGTACCTTCCCCAATCAGCCCCAGCATTTT. This sequence encodes CASSLGTFPNQPQHF. The V call is TRBV5-5, the J call TRBJ1-5; D is undetermined. In germline, CDR1 is SGHKS, CDR2 YYEKEE (reference sequence). Trimming took 2 bases from V and 3 from J, leaving 12 bases between them. This CDR3 has 15 amino acids.

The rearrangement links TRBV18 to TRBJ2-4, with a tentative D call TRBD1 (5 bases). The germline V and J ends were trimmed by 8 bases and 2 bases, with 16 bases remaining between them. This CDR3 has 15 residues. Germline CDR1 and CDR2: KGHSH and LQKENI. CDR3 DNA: TGTGCCAGCGCACAGGTGGGCCTTACCAAAAACATTCAGTACTTC. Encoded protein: CASAQVGLTKNIQYF.